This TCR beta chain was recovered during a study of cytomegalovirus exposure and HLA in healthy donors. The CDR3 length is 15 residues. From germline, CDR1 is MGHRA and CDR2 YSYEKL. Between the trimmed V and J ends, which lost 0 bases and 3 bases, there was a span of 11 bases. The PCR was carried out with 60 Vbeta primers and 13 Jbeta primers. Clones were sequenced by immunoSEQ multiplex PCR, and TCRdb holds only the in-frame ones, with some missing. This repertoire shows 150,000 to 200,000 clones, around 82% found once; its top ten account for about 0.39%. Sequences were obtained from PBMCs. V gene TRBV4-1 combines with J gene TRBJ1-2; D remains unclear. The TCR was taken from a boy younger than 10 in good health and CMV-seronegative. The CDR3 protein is CASSQDFGGYYGYTF. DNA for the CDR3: TGCGCCAGCAGCCAAGATTTTGGCGGATACTATGGCTACACCTTC.